This note documents a single T cell receptor (beta chain) sequence. TCRdb passed the 5' RACE reads through MiXCR, listing each CDR3 protein once. Here the sample spans some 70,000 distinct CDR3 sequences, about 19% being singletons. This sample stems from a study of HIV-infected patients and healthy controls. Trimming took 3 bases from V and 9 from J; bases not matched to a gene: 10. The germline CDR1 and CDR2 sequences are SGDLS and YYNGEE. The CDR3 is 15 residues long. What was sequenced was CD4+ T cells from blood. The TCR sequence derives from a human donor in good health. The rearrangement joins TRBV9 to TRBJ2-1; 9 bases agree with TRBD2. CDR3 DNA sequence: TGTGCCAGCAGCGCCTCCGGGACTAGCATCGCTGAGCAGTTCTTC. It yields the protein CASSASGTSIAEQFF.